These 16 T cell receptor beta chains originate from one sample sequenced in a study of blood T cell repertoires in COVID-19. Produced via immunoSEQ multiplex PCR; TCRdb's table is partial and in-frame only. The sample holds about 120,000 clones, about two thirds seen once. Sequenced sample: peripheral blood. The source of these receptors is a human donor with acute or convalescent COVID-19. The donor label of this sample is uncertain.

This clone was picked up one time. This rearrangement joins TRBV5-1 to TRBJ2-7; 10 positions agree with TRBD1. V was pared by 4 bases and J by 6 bases, with 10 bases of the junction left unmatched. CDR1 SGHRS and CDR2 YFSETQ come from the germline V gene. CDR3 length: 15 residues. The CDR3 DNA reads as TGCGCCAGCAGCGGACCGACAGGGGGCACGTCCGAGCAGTACGTC. This translates into CASSGPTGGTSEQYV.

This chain connects TRBV10-3 to TRBJ1-3, with D perhaps TRBD1 (5 bases). This CDR3 region has 17 residues. Trimming took 2 bases from V and 0 from J, leaving 14 bases between them. The germline gives CDR1 ENHRY, CDR2 SYGVKD. This chain's CDR3 is CAISEPSGPTSGNTIYF. DNA of the CDR3: TGTGCCATCAGTGAGCCGTCAGGGCCAACCTCTGGAAACACCATATATTTT.

The sample holds one count of this clone. The rearrangement links TRBV25-1 to TRBJ2-5; 10 positions agree with TRBD1. V lost 7 bases to trimming and J lost 5 bases; unmatched junction nucleotides: 13. This CDR3 has 16 residues. Germline V gene lookup returns CDR1 MGHDK and CDR2 SYGVNS. The CDR3 reads CASNSADRGRGETQYF. CDR3 coding DNA: TGTGCCAGCAATTCTGCAGACAGGGGGCGCGGGGAGACCCAGTACTTC.

On this clone itself: The junction differs from germline at one of its ends, possibly a read error. The CDR3: CASSVGQTFPIF. The CDR3 bases are TGTGCCAGCAGCGTCGGACAGACCTTTCCGATCTTC. This chain joins TRBV13 and TRBJ2-1, with D possibly being TRBD1 (6 bases). CDR3 length equals 12 residues. Germline V gene lookup returns CDR1 PRHDT and CDR2 FYEKMQ (reference sequence).

V is TRBV29-1 and J is TRBJ2-3; TRBD2 agrees at 10 bases. CDR3 length equals 15 residues. The ends lost 4 bases at V and 3 bases at J; junction bases unmatched: 7. CDR1 and CDR2 (germline): SQVTM, ANQGSEA. CDR3 residues: CSVVRGSGGTDTQYF. The CDR3 DNA is TGCAGCGTTGTCAGGGGTAGCGGGGGGACAGATACGCAGTATTTT.

This CDR3 is CASSQVLSGFGADTQYF. CDR3 nucleotide sequence: TGCGCCAGCAGCCAGGTACTTTCGGGGTTTGGCGCAGATACGCAGTATTTT. This chain links TRBV5-1 with TRBJ2-3, with a weak D call TRBD2 (5 bases). The CDR3 covers 17 residues. Trimming stripped 4 bases from V and 4 bases from J, with 22 bases between. CDR1 and CDR2 from the germline V gene are SGHRS and YFSETQ.

This clone occurred a few times. This chain connects TRBV30 to TRBJ2-5; 7 bases line up with TRBD2. Germline CDR1 and CDR2: GTSNPN and SVGIG (reference sequence). The length of the CDR3 is 11 residues. J was trimmed by 14 bases and V by 0 bases; bases with no gene match: 6. CDR3 loop: CAWSVGLPIYF. The CDR3 DNA sequence: TGTGCCTGGAGTGTGGGACTACCGATCTACTTC.

This chain links TRBV10-3 with TRBJ2-3; 7 nucleotides match TRBD1. The CDR3 loop spans 14 amino acids. Per the germline V gene, CDR1 is ENHRY and CDR2 is SYGVKD. V dropped 8 bases and J dropped 2; count of bases not matched to a gene: 7. The CDR3 here is CAIGSTGYTDTQYF. Here the CDR3 DNA reads TGTGCCATCGGGTCGACAGGGTACACAGATACGCAGTATTTT.

V usage is TRBV13 and J usage is TRBJ1-2; 8 bases map to TRBD1. The CDR3 sequence is 13 residues long. J lost 8 bases, V lost 5 bases, and 7 bases had no gene match. The V gene's germline CDR1 is PRHDT and CDR2 FYEKMQ (reference sequence). CDR3 amino acids: CASSGQGGDGYTF. The DNA of the CDR3 is TGTGCCAGCAGCGGACAGGGAGGAGACGGCTACACCTTC.

This clone has just a few counts. The genes are TRBV7-9 and TRBJ1-2; 8 bases fit TRBD1. V lost 5 bases, J lost 4 bases, and 9 bases stayed unmatched. The CDR3 length is 15 residues. Germline CDR1 reads SEHNR; CDR2 reads FQNEAQ (reference sequence). In DNA form, the CDR3 reads TGTGCCAGCAGCCCCCGGACAGGGATATCCTATGGCTACACCTTC. Translation: CASSPRTGISYGYTF.

This sequence joins TRBV6-5 and TRBJ1-2, with no clear D. From germline, CDR1 is MNHEY and CDR2 SVGAGI. The V gene lost 7 bases and the J gene lost 2 bases, with 8 bases spanning the gap. This CDR3 has 12 residues. CDR3 amino acids: CASNRGNYGYTF. CDR3 in DNA: TGTGCCAGCAACCGCGGAAACTATGGCTACACCTTC.

The J gene is TRBJ1-1, the V gene TRBV28; D not resolved. Germline V lookup: CDR1 MDHEN, CDR2 SYDVKM. This CDR3 contains 12 residues. V shed 8 bases and J shed 3 bases, with 10 bases lying between them. In DNA, the CDR3 is TGTGCCAGCTTAGCGGCCCACACTGAAGCTTTCTTT. Protein product: CASLAAHTEAFF.

V usage is TRBV6-2 or TRBV6-3 and J usage is TRBJ2-1; D is ambiguous. This CDR3 is 13 amino acids long. With 4 bases removed from V and 6 bases from J, the gap between germline ends came to 10 bases. Germline loops: CDR1 MNHEY, CDR2 SVGEGT. The CDR3 protein is CASSWLVLNEQFF. Written as DNA, the CDR3 is TGTGCCAGCAGTTGGCTAGTGCTCAATGAGCAGTTCTTC.

J is TRBJ2-3 and V is TRBV19; D gene uncertain. The ends were cut back, 5 bases at V and 0 bases at J, with 6 bases in the middle. This CDR3 has 13 residues. Germline values: CDR1 LNHDA, CDR2 SQIVND (reference sequence). The CDR3 protein is CASSSSSTDTQYF. The CDR3 bases are TGTGCCAGTAGTTCCTCCAGCACAGATACGCAGTATTTT.

The V gene is TRBV9, the J gene TRBJ1-2, with D perhaps TRBD1 (6 bases). Germline V lookup: CDR1 SGDLS, CDR2 YYNGEE. The CDR3 totals 15 residues. V was shortened by 4 bases and J by 2 bases, with 15 bases between the two germline ends. The CDR3 DNA sequence: TGTGCCAGCAGCCCAAGCCCAGGGGCGAACTATGGCTACACCTTC. Protein product: CASSPSPGANYGYTF.

The chain carries TRBV28 and TRBJ1-6, with a weak D call TRBD1 (5 bases). V shed 6 bases and J shed 6 bases, with 9 bases lying between them. Per germline, CDR1 MDHEN and CDR2 SYDVKM. The CDR3 is 13 amino acids. The CDR3, as DNA: TGTGCCAGCAGGGACACATTTAATTCACCCCTCCACTTT. Residues: CASRDTFNSPLHF.